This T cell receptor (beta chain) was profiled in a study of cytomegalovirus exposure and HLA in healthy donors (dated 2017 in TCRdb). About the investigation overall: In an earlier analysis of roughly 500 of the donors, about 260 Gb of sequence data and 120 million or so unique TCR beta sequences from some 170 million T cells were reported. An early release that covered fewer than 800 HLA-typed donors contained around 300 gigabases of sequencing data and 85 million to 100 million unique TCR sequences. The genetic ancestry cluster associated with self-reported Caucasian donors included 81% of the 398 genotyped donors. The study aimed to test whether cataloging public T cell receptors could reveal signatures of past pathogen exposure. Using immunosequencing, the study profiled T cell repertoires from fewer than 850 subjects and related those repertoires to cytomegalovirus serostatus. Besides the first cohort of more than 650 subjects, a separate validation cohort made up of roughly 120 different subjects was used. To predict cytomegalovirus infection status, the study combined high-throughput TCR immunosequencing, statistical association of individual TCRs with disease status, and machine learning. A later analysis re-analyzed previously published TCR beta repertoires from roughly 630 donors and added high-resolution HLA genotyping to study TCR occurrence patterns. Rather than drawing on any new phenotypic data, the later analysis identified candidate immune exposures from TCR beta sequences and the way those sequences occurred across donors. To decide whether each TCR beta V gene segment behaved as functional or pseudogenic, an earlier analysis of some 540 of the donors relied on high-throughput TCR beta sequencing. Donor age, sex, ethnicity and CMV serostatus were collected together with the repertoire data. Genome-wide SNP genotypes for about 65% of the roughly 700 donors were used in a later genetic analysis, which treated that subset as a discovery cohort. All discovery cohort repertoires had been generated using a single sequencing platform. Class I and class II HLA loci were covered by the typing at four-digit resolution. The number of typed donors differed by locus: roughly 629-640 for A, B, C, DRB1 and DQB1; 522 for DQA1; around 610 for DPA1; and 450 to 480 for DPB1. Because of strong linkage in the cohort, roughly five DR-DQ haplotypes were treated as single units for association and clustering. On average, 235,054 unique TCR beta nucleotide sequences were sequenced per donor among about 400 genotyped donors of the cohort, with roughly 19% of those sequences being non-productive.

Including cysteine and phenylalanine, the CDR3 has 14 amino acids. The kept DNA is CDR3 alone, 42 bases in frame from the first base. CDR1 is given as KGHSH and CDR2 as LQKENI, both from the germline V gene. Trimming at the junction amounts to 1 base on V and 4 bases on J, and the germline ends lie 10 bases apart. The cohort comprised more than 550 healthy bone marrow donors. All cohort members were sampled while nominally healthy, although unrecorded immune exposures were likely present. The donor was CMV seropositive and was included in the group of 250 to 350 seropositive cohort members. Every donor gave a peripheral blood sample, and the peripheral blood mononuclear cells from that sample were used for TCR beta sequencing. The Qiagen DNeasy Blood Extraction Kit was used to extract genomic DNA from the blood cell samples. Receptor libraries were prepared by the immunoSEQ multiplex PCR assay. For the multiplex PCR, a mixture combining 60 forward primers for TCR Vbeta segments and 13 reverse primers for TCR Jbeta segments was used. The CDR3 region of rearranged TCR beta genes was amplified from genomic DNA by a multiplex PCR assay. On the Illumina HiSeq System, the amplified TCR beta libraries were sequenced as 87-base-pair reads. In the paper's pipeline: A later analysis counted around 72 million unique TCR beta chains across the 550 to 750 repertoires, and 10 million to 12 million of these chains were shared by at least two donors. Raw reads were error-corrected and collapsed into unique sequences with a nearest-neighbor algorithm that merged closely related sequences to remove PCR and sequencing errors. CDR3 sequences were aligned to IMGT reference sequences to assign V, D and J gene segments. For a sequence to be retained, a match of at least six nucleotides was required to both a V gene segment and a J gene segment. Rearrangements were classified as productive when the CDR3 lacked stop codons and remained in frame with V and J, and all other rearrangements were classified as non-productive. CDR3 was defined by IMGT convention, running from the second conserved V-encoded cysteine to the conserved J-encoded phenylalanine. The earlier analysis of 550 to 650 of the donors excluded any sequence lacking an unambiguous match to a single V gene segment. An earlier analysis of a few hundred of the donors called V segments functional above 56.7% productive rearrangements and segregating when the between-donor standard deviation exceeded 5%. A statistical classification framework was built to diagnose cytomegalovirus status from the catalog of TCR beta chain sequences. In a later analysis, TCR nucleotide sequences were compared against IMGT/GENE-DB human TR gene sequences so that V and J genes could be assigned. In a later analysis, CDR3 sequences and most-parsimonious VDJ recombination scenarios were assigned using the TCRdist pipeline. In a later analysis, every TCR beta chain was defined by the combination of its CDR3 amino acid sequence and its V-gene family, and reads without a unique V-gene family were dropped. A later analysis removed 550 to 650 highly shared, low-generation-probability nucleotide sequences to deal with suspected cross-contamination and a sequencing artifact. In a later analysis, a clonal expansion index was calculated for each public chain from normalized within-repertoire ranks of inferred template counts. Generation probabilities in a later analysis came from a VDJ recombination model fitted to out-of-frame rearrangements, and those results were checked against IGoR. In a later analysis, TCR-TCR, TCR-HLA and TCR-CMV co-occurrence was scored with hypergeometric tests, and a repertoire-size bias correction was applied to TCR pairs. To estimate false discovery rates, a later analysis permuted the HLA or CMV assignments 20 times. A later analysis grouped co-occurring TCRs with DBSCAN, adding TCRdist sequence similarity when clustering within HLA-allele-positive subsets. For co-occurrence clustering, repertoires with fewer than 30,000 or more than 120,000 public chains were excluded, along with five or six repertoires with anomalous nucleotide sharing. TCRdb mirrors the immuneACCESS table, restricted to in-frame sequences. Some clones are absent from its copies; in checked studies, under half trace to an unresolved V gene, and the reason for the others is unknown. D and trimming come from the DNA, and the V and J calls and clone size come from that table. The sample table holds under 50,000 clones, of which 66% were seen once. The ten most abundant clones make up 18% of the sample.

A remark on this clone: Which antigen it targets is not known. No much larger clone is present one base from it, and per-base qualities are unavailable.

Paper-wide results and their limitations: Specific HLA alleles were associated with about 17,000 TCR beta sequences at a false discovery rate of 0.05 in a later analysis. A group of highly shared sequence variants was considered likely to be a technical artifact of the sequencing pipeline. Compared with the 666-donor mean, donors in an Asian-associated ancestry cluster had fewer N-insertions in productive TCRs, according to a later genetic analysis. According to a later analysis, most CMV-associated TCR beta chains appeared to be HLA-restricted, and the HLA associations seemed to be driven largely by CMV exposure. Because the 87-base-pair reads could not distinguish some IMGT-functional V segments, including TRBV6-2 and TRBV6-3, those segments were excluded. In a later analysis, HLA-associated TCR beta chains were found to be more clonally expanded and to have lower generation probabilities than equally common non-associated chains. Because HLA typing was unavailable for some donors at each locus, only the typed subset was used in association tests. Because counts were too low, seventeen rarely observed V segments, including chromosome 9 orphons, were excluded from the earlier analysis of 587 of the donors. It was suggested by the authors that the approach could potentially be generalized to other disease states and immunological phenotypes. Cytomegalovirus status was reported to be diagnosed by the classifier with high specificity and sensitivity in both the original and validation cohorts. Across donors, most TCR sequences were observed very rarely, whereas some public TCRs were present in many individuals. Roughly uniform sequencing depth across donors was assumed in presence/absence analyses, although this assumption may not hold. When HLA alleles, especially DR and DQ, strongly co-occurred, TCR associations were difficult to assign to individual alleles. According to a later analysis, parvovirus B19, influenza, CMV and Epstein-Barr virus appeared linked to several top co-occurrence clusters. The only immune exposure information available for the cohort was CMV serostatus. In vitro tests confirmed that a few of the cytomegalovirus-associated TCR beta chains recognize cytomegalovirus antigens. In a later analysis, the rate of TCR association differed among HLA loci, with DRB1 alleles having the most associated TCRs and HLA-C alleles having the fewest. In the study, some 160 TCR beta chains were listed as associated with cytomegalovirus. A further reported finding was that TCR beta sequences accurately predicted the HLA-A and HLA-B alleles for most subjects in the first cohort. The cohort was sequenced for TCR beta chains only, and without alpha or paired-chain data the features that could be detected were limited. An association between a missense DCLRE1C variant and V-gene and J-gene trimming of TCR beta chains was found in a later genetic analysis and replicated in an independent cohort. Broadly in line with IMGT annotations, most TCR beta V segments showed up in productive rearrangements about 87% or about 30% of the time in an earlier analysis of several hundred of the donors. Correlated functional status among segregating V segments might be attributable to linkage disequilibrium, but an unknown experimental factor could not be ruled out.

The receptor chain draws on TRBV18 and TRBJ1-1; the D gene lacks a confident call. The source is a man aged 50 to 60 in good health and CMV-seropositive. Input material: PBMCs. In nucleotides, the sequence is TGTGCCAGCTCACCACGGACGGAGGGCACTGAAGCTTTCTTT. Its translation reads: CASSPRTEGTEAFF.